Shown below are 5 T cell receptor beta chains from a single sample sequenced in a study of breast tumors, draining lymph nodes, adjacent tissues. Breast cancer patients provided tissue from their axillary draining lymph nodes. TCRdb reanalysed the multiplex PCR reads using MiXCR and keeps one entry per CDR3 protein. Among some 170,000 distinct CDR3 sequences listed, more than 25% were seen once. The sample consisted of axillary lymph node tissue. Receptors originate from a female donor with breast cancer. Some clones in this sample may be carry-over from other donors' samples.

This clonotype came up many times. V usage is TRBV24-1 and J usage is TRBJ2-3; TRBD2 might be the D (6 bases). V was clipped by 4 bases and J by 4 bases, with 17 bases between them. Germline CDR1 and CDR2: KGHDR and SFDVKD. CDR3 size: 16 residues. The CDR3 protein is CATSDQWRSGADTQYF. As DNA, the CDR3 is TGTGCCACCAGTGACCAATGGCGGTCGGGGGCAGATACGCAGTATTTT.

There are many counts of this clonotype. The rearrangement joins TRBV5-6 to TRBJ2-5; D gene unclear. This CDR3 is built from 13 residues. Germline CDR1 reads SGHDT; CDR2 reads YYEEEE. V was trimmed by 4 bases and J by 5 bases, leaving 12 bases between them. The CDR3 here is CASSPSTSETQYF. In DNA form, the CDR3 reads TGTGCCAGCAGCCCCTCAACCTCTGAGACCCAGTACTTC.

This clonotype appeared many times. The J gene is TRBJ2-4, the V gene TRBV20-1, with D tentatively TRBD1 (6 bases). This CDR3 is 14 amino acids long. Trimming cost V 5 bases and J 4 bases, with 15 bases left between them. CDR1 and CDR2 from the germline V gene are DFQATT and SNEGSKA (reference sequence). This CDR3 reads CSAADDRPKNIQYF. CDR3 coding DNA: TGCAGTGCTGCCGACGACAGGCCGAAAAACATTCAGTACTTC.

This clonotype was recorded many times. This CDR3 is CASRRVGNEQFF. For the CDR3, the DNA is TGTGCCAGCCGAAGAGTAGGGAATGAGCAGTTCTTC. This chain links TRBV12-3 or TRBV12-4 with TRBJ2-1, with D uncertain. This CDR3 has 12 residues. Trimming shortened V by 8 bases and J by 7 bases, and 12 bases separated the two germline ends.

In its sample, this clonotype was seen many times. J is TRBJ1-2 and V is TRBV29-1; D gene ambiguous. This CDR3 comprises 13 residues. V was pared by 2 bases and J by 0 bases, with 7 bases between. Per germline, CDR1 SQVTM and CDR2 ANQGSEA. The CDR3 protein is CSVEPLANYGYTF. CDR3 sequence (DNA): TGCAGCGTTGAACCCCTAGCTAACTATGGCTACACCTTC.